These 17 T cell receptor beta chains originate from one sample sequenced in a study of Ad26.COV2.S vaccination and SARS-CoV-2 variants. The repertoire was sequenced with immunoSEQ multiplex PCR; TCRdb's copy has only in-frame clones and lacks some. The sample consists of 360,000 or so clones, 75% to 90% of them appearing once. Sample treatment: around 19 received Ad26.COV2.S at low or high dose, single or two shots; five or six received placebo; per-sample allocation not given. Repertoires come from day 63 after the first vaccine or placebo injection. The sequenced sample was peripheral blood, obtained in a trial of Ad26.COV2.S vaccine versus placebo. The receptor source for this set is a person aged 18 to 65 who received the Ad26.COV2.S COVID-19 vaccine or a placebo.

The chain carries TRBV7-2 and TRBJ2-3, with 12 bases lining up with TRBD2. J gave up 5 bases and V 2 bases, and 5 bases lay outside the gene matches. This CDR3 is built from 16 residues. Germline CDR1 SGHTA, CDR2 FQGNSA. CDR3 residues: CASSLRLAGVVDTQYF. In DNA, the CDR3 is TGTGCCAGCAGCTTACGACTAGCGGGAGTTGTAGATACGCAGTATTTT.

This chain connects TRBV28 to TRBJ2-7; 10 bases line up with TRBD1. V trimming: 2 bases; J trimming: 3 bases; junction bases outside the gene matches: 4. In germline, CDR1 is MDHEN, CDR2 SYDVKM. The CDR3 has 15 amino acids. DNA of the CDR3: TGTGCCAGCAGTTTAAGAGGACAGGGGGTCTACGAGCAGTACTTC. Its translation is CASSLRGQGVYEQYF. The variable domain in full, with the rest retrieved from reference TRBV28 and TRBJ2-7, is DVKVTQSSRYLVKRTGEKVFLECVQDMDHENMFWYRQDPGLGLRLIYFSYDVKMKEKGDIPEGYSVSREKKERFSLILESASTNQTSMYLCASSLRGQGVYEQYFGPGTRLTVT.

V usage is TRBV28 and J usage is TRBJ2-5; 8 bases match TRBD1. The CDR3 sequence is 15 residues long. The trim removed 4 bases at V and 4 bases at J, leaving 8 bases unmatched. The germline gives CDR1 MDHEN, CDR2 SYDVKM. The CDR3 sequence is CASSYMTGAAETQYF. The DNA for the CDR3 is TGTGCCAGCAGTTATATGACAGGGGCGGCAGAGACCCAGTACTTC.

The chain employs TRBV5-6 and TRBJ2-2, with D uncertain. Germline loops: CDR1 SGHDT, CDR2 YYEEEE. V gave up 0 bases and J gave up 6 bases, with 9 bases separating them. This CDR3 is 14 amino acids long. In DNA form, the CDR3 reads TGTGCCAGCAGCTTGGGGGCGGATGCCGGGGAGCTGTTTTTT. It codes for CASSLGADAGELFF.

The gene calls are TRBV7-6 and TRBJ1-1; 9 positions match TRBD1. V shed 4 bases and J 5 bases; nucleotides not matched to a gene: 5. CDR1 and CDR2 (germline): SGHVS, FNYEAQ. The CDR3 covers 14 residues. CDR3 coding DNA: TGTGCCAGCAGCTCGGGACAGGGCCGGACTGAAGCTTTCTTT. Translation gives CASSSGQGRTEAFF.

The chain has TRBV9 and TRBJ1-2; D uncertain. The CDR3 contains 11 residues. Germline CDR1 reads SGDLS; CDR2 reads YYNGEE. Trimming stripped 4 bases from V and 8 bases from J, with 9 bases between. CDR3 sequence (DNA): TGTGCCAGCAGCACCTCCTGGGGCTACACCTTC. It is translated as CASSTSWGYTF.

CDR3: CASSEFDRPLNGYTF. For the CDR3, the DNA is TGTGCCAGCAGTGAATTCGACAGGCCGCTGAATGGCTACACCTTC. The chain carries TRBV25-1 and TRBJ1-2; maybe TRBD1 (6 bases). The CDR3 runs to 15 residues. V was trimmed by 1 base and J by 6 bases, leaving 15 bases between them. Germline V gives CDR1 MGHDK, CDR2 SYGVNS.

As to this clone: Additional DNA sequences in this sample encode the identical CDR3. The gene calls are TRBV5-1 and TRBJ2-1, with 9 bases aligning to TRBD2. The CDR3 is 15 residues long. J gave up 2 bases and V 4 bases, and 4 bases lay outside the gene matches. Looked up from germline, CDR1 is SGHRS and CDR2 is YFSETQ. CDR3 amino acids: CASSPRTSAYNEQFF. The DNA of the CDR3 is TGCGCCAGCAGCCCCCGGACTAGCGCCTACAATGAGCAGTTCTTC.

This rearrangement joins TRBV20-1 to TRBJ2-7; D remains unclear. CDR1 and CDR2 (germline): DFQATT, SNEGSKA (reference sequence). There are 11 residues in the CDR3. V gave up 3 bases and J gave up 3 bases, with 6 bases separating them. For the CDR3, the DNA is TGCAGTGCTAGGACTTACTACGAGCAGTACTTC. Encoded protein: CSARTYYEQYF.

This clone was detected only once. The chain couples TRBV6-2 or TRBV6-3 to TRBJ2-1; 7 nucleotides line up with TRBD2. V was pared by 5 bases and J by 0 bases, with 7 bases of the junction left unmatched. The germline V gene has CDR1 MNHEY and CDR2 SVGEGT. The CDR3 contains 16 residues. The CDR3 DNA follows: TGTGCCAGCAGTAAACTAGCGCCAAGCTCCTACAATGAGCAGTTCTTC. It codes for CASSKLAPSSYNEQFF.

V is TRBV5-1 and J is TRBJ2-1; 9 bases agree with TRBD2. Losses at the gene ends were 3 bases for V and 2 bases for J; bases not matched to a gene: 9. The CDR3 length is 17 residues. Germline values: CDR1 SGHRS, CDR2 YFSETQ. CDR3 nucleotides: TGCGCCAGCAGCTACAAGGTAGCGGGAGTACCCTACAATGAGCAGTTCTTC. Amino acids: CASSYKVAGVPYNEQFF.

J is TRBJ1-4 and V is TRBV5-1; 7 bases are a match to TRBD1. The V and J ends lost 5 bases and 5 bases, in that order; junction bases with no gene match: 6. This CDR3 has 14 residues. Germline-derived CDR1 and CDR2 are SGHRS and YFSETQ. In DNA form, the CDR3 reads TGCGCCAGCAGAACCGGGACAGCGAATGAAAAACTGTTTTTT. Amino acid sequence: CASRTGTANEKLFF.

The rearrangement uses TRBV4-1 and TRBJ2-1, with 13 bases identical to TRBD2. Germline V gene lookup returns CDR1 MGHRA and CDR2 YSYEKL. This CDR3 region has 18 residues. Losses at the gene ends were 0 bases for V and 7 bases for J; bases not matched to a gene: 9. The CDR3: CASSQDLLAGGPWNEQFF. In nucleotides, the CDR3 is TGCGCCAGCAGCCAAGATCTACTAGCGGGAGGGCCGTGGAATGAGCAGTTCTTC.

This clone is a singleton in its sample. The V gene is TRBV6-5, the J gene TRBJ2-7; a possible D gene is TRBD1 (6 bases). CDR1 is MNHEY, CDR2 SVGAGI, per germline. The length of the CDR3 is 14 residues. The V end lost 2 bases, the J end lost 4 bases, and 12 bases lay between the germline ends. CDR3 residues: CASSYRRGGYEQYF. CDR3 DNA: TGTGCCAGCAGTTACCGCAGGGGCGGGTACGAGCAGTACTTC.

The chain is built from TRBV19 and TRBJ2-7; 9 positions match TRBD1. Per the germline V gene, CDR1 is LNHDA and CDR2 is SQIVND (reference sequence). V trimming: 4 bases; J trimming: 4 bases; junction bases outside the gene matches: 11. This CDR3 is built from 16 residues. For the CDR3, the DNA is TGTGCCAGTAGTAGGACAGGGGCTTTCGGCGTTTACGAGCAGTACTTC. Translated, it gives CASSRTGAFGVYEQYF.

This chain joins TRBV9 and TRBJ2-7; maybe TRBD1 (6 bases). V lost 4 bases, J lost 2 bases, and 13 bases lay in between. The CDR3 has 14 amino acids. Germline V gene sequence: CDR1 SGDLS, CDR2 YYNGEE. The CDR3 DNA is TGTGCCAGCAGCCCTCGACAGGCTCCCTACGAGCAGTACTTC. Translating it yields CASSPRQAPYEQYF. The variable domain in full, completed from reference TRBV9 and TRBJ2-7, reads DSGVTQTPKHLITATGQRVTLRCSPRSGDLSVYWYQQSLDQGLQFLIQYYNGEERAKGNILERFSAQQFPDLHSELNLSSLELGDSALYFCASSPRQAPYEQYFGPGTRLTVT.

The chain employs TRBV3-1 (or the pseudogene TRBV3-2) and TRBJ2-3; no definite D call. In germline, CDR1 is LGHDT, CDR2 YNNKEL (reference sequence). The length of the CDR3 is 15 residues. The V end was cut by 1 base, the J end by 0 bases, with 8 bases between. The CDR3 DNA reads TGTGCCAGCAGCCAAGGTGCGGTTAGCACAGATACGCAGTATTTT. It is translated as CASSQGAVSTDTQYF.